This is a list of T cell receptor beta chains from one sample in a study of CD8+CD57+ T cells in acquired aplastic anemia. From the reads, TCRdb called clonotypes with MiXCR, one entry per CDR3 protein. The profile shows about 170,000 distinct CDR3 sequences, about 45% of them singletons. The sequenced material came from sorted CD4+, CD8+, or CD8+CD57+ T cells (not recorded which) from PBMCs. These TCRs come from a human donor with aplastic anemia. Both conserved end residues are part of each CDR3. The order of the fields is D gene, clone size, J gene, V gene, CDR3 protein, CDR3 DNA. The D gene is left open where the match is weak. The size entry is marked missing in some rows and otherwise reads once, few, many or a size class.

>-|many|TRBJ2-4|TRBV6-1
CASSEALIQGLRNIQYF
TGTGCCAGCAGTGAAGCGCTGATCCAGGGGTTGCGAAACATTCAGTACTTC
>-|-|TRBJ1-3|TRBV19
CASGTTGRPGNTIYF
TGTGCCAGTGGGACTACAGGGAGGCCTGGAAACACCATATATTTT
>TRBD1|many|TRBJ2-3|TRBV5-1
CASSLGTGALSVTDTQYF
TGCGCCAGCAGCTTGGGGACAGGGGCCCTATCCGTCACAGATACGCAGTATTTT
>TRBD1|-|TRBJ1-4|TRBV2
CASSWTGATINEKLFF
TGTGCCAGCAGCTGGACAGGGGCCACAATTAATGAAAAACTGTTTTTT
>TRBD1|few|TRBJ2-2|TRBV3-1
CASRQGASTGELFF
TGTGCCAGCAGACAGGGGGCGAGCACCGGGGAGCTGTTTTTT
>TRBD2|-|TRBJ2-1|TRBV27
CASSTGTSGKNEQFF
TGTGCCAGCAGTACAGGGACTAGCGGGAAGAATGAGCAGTTCTTC
>-|-|TRBJ1-6|TRBV7-9
CASSSSGDSPLHF
TGTGCCAGCAGCTCCTCAGGGGATTCACCCCTCCACTTT
>-|-|TRBJ1-2|TRBV24-1
CATIRRANYGYTF
TGTGCCACTATCCGTAGGGCTAACTATGGCTACACCTTC
>-|few|TRBJ2-5|TRBV11-2
CASSLGTLQETQYF
TGTGCCAGCAGCTTAGGGACACTCCAAGAGACCCAGTACTTC
>-|many|TRBJ1-1|TRBV6-5
CASSYSGGKDTEAFF
TGTGCCAGCAGTTATTCGGGGGGAAAGGACACTGAAGCTTTCTTT
>-|-|TRBJ2-1|TRBV24-1
CATSTSWGASINEQFF
TGTGCCACCTCAACATCCTGGGGCGCCAGCATCAATGAGCAGTTCTTC
>-|-|TRBJ2-7|TRBV15
CATSRDHSTGLTYEQYF
TGTGCCACCAGCAGAGATCACTCCACAGGGCTGACCTACGAGCAGTACTTC
>-|-|TRBJ2-7|TRBV29-1
CSVEDGASYEQYF
TGCAGCGTTGAAGACGGGGCCAGCTACGAGCAGTACTTC
>-|-|TRBJ1-6|TRBV7-6
CASSSGSGSPLHF
TGTGCCAGCAGCTCGGGATCGGGTTCACCCCTCCACTTT
>-|-|TRBJ2-3|TRBV2
CASRRGEDTQYF
TGTGCCAGCCGACGCGGCGAAGATACGCAGTATTTT
>TRBD2|-|TRBJ2-7|TRBV6-1
CASSQASGTSDEQYF
TGTGCCAGCAGTCAGGCCTCCGGGACTAGCGACGAGCAGTACTTC
>TRBD1|-|TRBJ2-1|TRBV11-1
CASTKGQGLYNEQFF
TGTGCCAGCACCAAGGGACAGGGGCTTTACAATGAGCAGTTCTTC
>-|-|TRBJ2-5|TRBV29-1
CSVEDVLDQGTQYF
TGCAGCGTTGAAGATGTGCTAGACCAGGGGACCCAGTACTTC
>-|many|TRBJ2-5|TRBV6-1
CASSEARGWGETQYF
TGTGCCAGCAGTGAAGCAAGGGGCTGGGGGGAGACCCAGTACTTC
>TRBD1|-|TRBJ1-5|TRBV29-1
CSVADPGQGGQPQHF
TGCAGCGTTGCAGACCCGGGACAGGGTGGGCAGCCCCAGCATTTT
>-|many|TRBJ2-1|TRBV12-3/TRBV12-4
CASTPRGRSEGNEQFF
TGTGCCAGCACCCCACGTGGGAGGTCCGAGGGGAATGAGCAGTTCTTC
>TRBD2|many|TRBJ2-1|TRBV10-3
CAAQGLAKDNEQFF
TGTGCCGCCCAAGGACTAGCGAAGGACAATGAGCAGTTCTTC
>-|-|TRBJ2-7|TRBV29-1
CSVGGGGMNYEQYF
TGCAGCGTTGGGGGCGGTGGGATGAATTACGAGCAGTACTTC
>-|many|TRBJ2-4|TRBV7-9
CASSLGQADIQYF
TGTGCCAGCAGCTTAGGGCAAGCGGACATTCAGTACTTC
>-|many|TRBJ2-1|TRBV15
CATSRPDNEQFF
TGTGCCACCAGCAGGCCCGACAATGAGCAGTTCTTC
>-|few|TRBJ2-1|TRBV6-2/TRBV6-3
CASSYGFGGPRNEQFF
TGTGCCAGCAGTTATGGTTTCGGGGGGCCAAGAAATGAGCAGTTCTTC
>TRBD2|-|TRBJ2-3|TRBV24-1
CATSDVSGRVGTDTQYF
TGTGCCACCAGTGATGTAAGCGGGAGAGTCGGCACAGATACGCAGTATTTT
>-|-|TRBJ1-5|TRBV25-1
CASSGHGLAGTQHF
TGTGCCAGCAGTGGCCACGGACTGGCCGGGACCCAGCATTTT
>TRBD2|many|TRBJ2-5|TRBV9
CASSPRGGETQYF
TGTGCCAGCAGCCCCCGGGGGGGAGAGACCCAGTACTTC
>-|-|TRBJ1-2|TRBV2
CASSGQAYGYTF
TGTGCCAGCAGTGGACAGGCTTATGGCTACACCTTC
>TRBD1|many|TRBJ1-1|TRBV2
CASTLTGLNTEAFF
TGTGCCAGCACACTGACAGGGTTGAACACTGAAGCTTTCTTT
>-|-|TRBJ1-2|TRBV20-1
CSASETGDYGYTF
TGCAGTGCTAGCGAAACAGGAGACTATGGCTACACCTTC
>-|-|TRBJ2-2|TRBV24-1
CATTGSSTGELFF
TGTGCCACCACAGGGTCGTCTACCGGGGAGCTGTTTTTT
>-|many|TRBJ2-1|TRBV4-2
CASSQGAVSSYNEQFF
TGTGCCAGCAGCCAAGGGGCAGTTAGCTCCTACAATGAGCAGTTCTTC
>-|once|TRBJ2-3|TRBV20-1
CSAIAALGVQYPDTQYF
TGCAGTGCAATTGCGGCCTTGGGGGTTCAATACCCAGATACGCAGTATTTT
>-|-|TRBJ2-3|TRBV2
CASSSTWRLTDTQYF
TGTGCCAGCAGTTCCACCTGGAGACTCACAGATACGCAGTATTTT
>-|-|TRBJ2-7|TRBV7-2
CASSLVTGPNYEQYF
TGTGCCAGCAGCTTAGTAACAGGACCAAACTACGAGCAGTACTTC
>-|-|TRBJ1-1|TRBV3-1
CASSQGWARMNTEAFF
TGTGCCAGCAGCCAAGGGTGGGCAAGAATGAACACTGAAGCTTTCTTT
>TRBD1|-|TRBJ2-1|TRBV27
CASTGGGTGWRNEQFF
TGTGCCAGCACGGGGGGAGGGACAGGGTGGAGGAATGAGCAGTTCTTC
>TRBD2|-|TRBJ2-7|TRBV12-3/TRBV12-4
CASRTSGGAVEQYF
TGTGCCAGCAGGACTAGCGGGGGGGCCGTCGAGCAGTACTTC
>-|-|TRBJ2-7|TRBV5-6
CASSITSYEQYF
TGTGCCAGCAGCATTACAAGCTACGAGCAGTACTTC
>TRBD2|few|TRBJ2-5|TRBV11-3
CASSLGGSTSGGETQYF
TGTGCCAGCAGCTTAGGCGGTTCGACTAGCGGGGGAGAGACCCAGTACTTC
>-|-|TRBJ1-6|TRBV10-3
CAISVSTSSSPLHF
TGTGCCATCAGTGTGTCGACCTCTAGTTCACCCCTCCACTTT
>TRBD2|few|TRBJ2-1|TRBV10-3
CAISGSSGGGASNEQFF
TGTGCCATCAGTGGCTCGTCAGGCGGGGGGGCGTCGAATGAGCAGTTCTTC
>-|-|TRBJ2-7|TRBV7-9
CASSRYSYEQYF
TGTGCCAGCAGCCGATACTCCTACGAGCAGTACTTC
>-|-|TRBJ1-4|TRBV2
CASSLAGQADEKLFF
TGTGCCAGCAGCTTGGCCGGCCAGGCGGATGAAAAACTGTTTTTT
>-|once|TRBJ2-7|TRBV7-9
CASSTLPSYEQYF
TGTGCCAGCAGCACTCTCCCGTCCTACGAGCAGTACTTC
>-|few|TRBJ1-6|TRBV10-2
CANRLSEGNSPLHF
TGCGCCAACAGGTTGTCCGAGGGTAATTCACCCCTCCACTTT
>TRBD1|many|TRBJ2-7|TRBV11-2
CASSLGRLRDSSYEQYF
TGTGCCAGCAGCTTAGGACGGCTCCGGGACAGCTCCTACGAGCAGTACTTC
>-|many|TRBJ2-2|TRBV5-4
CASSDEVGNTGELFF
TGTGCCAGCAGCGATGAGGTGGGGAACACCGGGGAGCTGTTTTTT